Presented here are 17 T cell receptor beta chains from one specimen sequenced in a study of blood T cell repertoires in COVID-19 (dated by TCRdb to the early 2020s). Libraries were prepared through the immunoSEQ multiplex PCR assay. TCRdb's version of the immuneACCESS table is confined to in-frame rearrangements and falls short of the full clone set. An unresolved V gene accounts for under half of the shortfall where checked; the remainder is of unknown origin. The sample table lists about 300,000 clones, about 81% of them with a count of one. The top ten clonotypes cover about 1.6% of the sample. The sample was peripheral blood. The receptors stem from a human donor with COVID-19, enrolled during active disease. The donor label of this sample is uncertain.

This chain links TRBV5-5 with TRBJ2-1; 7 bases match TRBD1. The ends lost 0 bases at V and 10 bases at J; junction bases unmatched: 10. The CDR3 runs 15 residues. Germline lookup yields CDR1 SGHKS and CDR2 YYEKEE (reference sequence). As DNA, the CDR3 is TGTGCCAGCAGCTTGGGAGTAGGGGGCAATTTCGAGCAGTTCTTC. Translating it yields CASSLGVGGNFEQFF. Full variable domain (rest looked up from reference TRBV5-5 and TRBJ2-1): DAGVTQSPTHLIKTRGQQVTLRCSPISGHKSVSWYQQVLGQGPQFIFQYYEKEERGRGNFPDRFSARQFPNYSSELNVNALLLGDSALYLCASSLGVGGNFEQFFGPGTRLTVL.

The chain links TRBV7-6 to TRBJ2-2, with TRBD1 identical over 7 bases. The CDR3 is 16 residues long. The V and J ends lost 6 bases and 1 base, in that order; junction bases with no gene match: 8. Germline V gene lookup returns CDR1 SGHVS and CDR2 FNYEAQ. The chain's CDR3 is CASRRDRAVNTGELFF. CDR3 DNA sequence: TGTGCCAGCAGGAGAGACAGGGCCGTGAACACCGGGGAGCTGTTTTTT.

The J gene is TRBJ2-1, the V gene TRBV30; TRBD2 matches at 10 bases. V lost 0 bases, J lost 3 bases, and 2 bases stayed unmatched. Germline CDR1 GTSNPN, CDR2 SVGIG (reference sequence). CDR3 size: 15 residues. In DNA form, the CDR3 reads TGTGCCTGGAGTGTCCGGACTAGCGGCTACAATGAGCAGTTCTTC. This translates into CAWSVRTSGYNEQFF.

The chain has TRBV28 and TRBJ1-2; D uncertain. Germline V gene data show CDR1 as MDHEN and CDR2 as SYDVKM. The V gene lost 7 bases and the J gene lost 5 bases, with 14 bases spanning the gap. The CDR3 sequence is 13 residues long. The CDR3 nucleotides read TGTGCCAGCACCTGGGGAGGCCTTTATGGCTACACCTTC. It translates to CASTWGGLYGYTF.

V gene TRBV5-1 combines with J gene TRBJ2-5; 7 bases are a match to TRBD2. V gave up 2 bases and J gave up 4 bases; unmatched junction bases: 5. The CDR3 is made up of 14 amino acids. Per the germline V gene, CDR1 is SGHRS and CDR2 is YFSETQ. DNA for the CDR3: TGCGCCAGCAGCTTTAGTGGGGGGGGAGAGACCCAGTACTTC. It codes for CASSFSGGGETQYF.

V is TRBV28 and J is TRBJ1-1; D is unclear. CDR1 is MDHEN and CDR2 is SYDVKM in the germline V gene. The CDR3 runs to 13 residues. The germline V and J ends were trimmed by 6 bases and 5 bases, with 13 bases remaining between them. The chain's CDR3 is CASSRGEETEAFF. DNA for the CDR3: TGTGCCAGCAGCCGGGGAGAGGAAACTGAAGCTTTCTTT. Complete variable domain (other parts from reference TRBV28 and TRBJ1-1): DVKVTQSSRYLVKRTGEKVFLECVQDMDHENMFWYRQDPGLGLRLIYFSYDVKMKEKGDIPEGYSVSREKKERFSLILESASTNQTSMYLCASSRGEETEAFFGQGTRLTVV.

The chain carries TRBV30 and TRBJ1-2; possibly TRBD1 for D (5 bases). The germline V and J ends were trimmed by 3 bases and 2 bases, with 19 bases remaining between them. CDR3 length: 16 residues. The germline V gene encodes CDR1 GTSNPN and CDR2 SVGIG (reference sequence). Here the CDR3 reads CAWSQSGWTLNYGYTF. The CDR3 region has the DNA TGTGCCTGGAGCCAGAGTGGCTGGACACTCAACTATGGCTACACCTTC.

V and J are TRBV6-6 and TRBJ1-2, with TRBD1 identical over 7 bases. Germline CDR1 is MNHNY and CDR2 is SVGAGI (reference sequence). This CDR3 spans 16 amino acids. Trimming cost V 2 bases and J 2 bases; bases outside gene matches: 8. The CDR3: CASSYPEGQLNYGYTF. The DNA for the CDR3 is TGTGCCAGCAGTTACCCGGAGGGACAGCTGAACTATGGCTACACCTTC.

The chain carries TRBV19 and TRBJ1-6; no reliable D call. This CDR3 region has 9 residues. Germline CDR1 reads LNHDA; CDR2 reads SQIVND (reference sequence). Trimming shortened V by 10 bases and J by 13 bases, and 8 bases separated the two germline ends. CDR3 loop: CANWPPLHF. In DNA, the CDR3 is TGTGCCAATTGGCCCCCCCTCCACTTT.

This chain links TRBV29-1 with TRBJ2-2, with D possibly being TRBD2 (6 bases). CDR3 length equals 13 residues. Germline V gene lookup returns CDR1 SQVTM and CDR2 ANQGSEA. With 7 bases removed from V and 8 bases from J, the gap between germline ends came to 17 bases. DNA for the CDR3: TGCAGCGCGGGGGACTTACCCGGTGGGGAGCTGTTTTTT. Its protein is CSAGDLPGGELFF.

J is TRBJ2-7 and V is TRBV27; 13 nucleotides line up with TRBD2. Germline CDR1 MNHEY, CDR2 SMNVEV (reference sequence). Trimming at V came to 5 bases and at J to 3 bases, leaving 10 bases not matched to a gene. The CDR3 consists of 17 residues. CDR3: CASSPITSGRALYEQYF. The DNA of the CDR3 is TGTGCCAGCAGTCCAATCACTAGCGGGAGGGCCCTCTACGAGCAGTACTTC.

In DNA, the CDR3 is TGTGCCAGTAGTATGGGGATCGGGGGACAGGGGGCGCGCACTGAAGCTTTCTTT. Protein sequence: CASSMGIGGQGARTEAFF. The genes are TRBV19 and TRBJ1-1; 12 bases map to TRBD1. The CDR3 sequence is 18 residues long. Germline V gives CDR1 LNHDA, CDR2 SQIVND (reference sequence). V was clipped by 3 bases and J by 4 bases; unmatched bases: 12.

The V and J genes are TRBV5-4 and TRBJ2-7; 7 positions match TRBD1. Germline assignment: CDR1 SGHNT and CDR2 YYREEE (reference sequence). The CDR3 runs to 15 residues. With 3 bases clipped from V and 3 bases from J, the junction kept 9 bases outside the gene matches. Here the CDR3 DNA reads TGTGCCAGCAGCTGGCCGGGACAGACGAACTACGAGCAGTACTTC. Its translation is CASSWPGQTNYEQYF.

The gene calls are TRBV20-1 and TRBJ2-5; D is perhaps TRBD1 (5 bases). The CDR3 sequence is 11 residues long. The germline CDR1 and CDR2 sequences are DFQATT and SNEGSKA (reference sequence). Trimming left V 7 bases short and J 2 bases short, with 8 bases between. The CDR3 spells CSVKGQETQYF. The CDR3 DNA sequence: TGCAGTGTCAAGGGGCAAGAGACCCAGTACTTC.

The gene calls are TRBV7-8 and TRBJ2-1; 9 bases agree with TRBD2. The CDR3 is 16 amino acids. V was clipped by 1 base and J by 6 bases; unmatched bases: 7. CDR1 is SGHVS, CDR2 FQNEAQ, per germline. CDR3 protein: CASSLVSSGRSNEQFF. In DNA, the CDR3 is TGTGCCAGCAGCTTAGTATCGAGCGGGAGGTCCAATGAGCAGTTCTTC.

J is TRBJ1-3 and V is TRBV30; 10 bases agree with TRBD1. Germline V gene lookup returns CDR1 GTSNPN and CDR2 SVGIG (reference sequence). CDR3 length: 14 residues. The junction had 4 bases not matched to a gene; V was cut back by 2 bases and J by 6 bases. CDR3 region: CAWSLGQGKNTIYF. CDR3 coding DNA: TGTGCCTGGAGTTTGGGACAGGGGAAAAACACCATATATTTT. Full variable domain (outside the CDR3, taken from reference TRBV30 and TRBJ1-3): SQTIHQWPATLVQPVGSPLSLECTVEGTSNPNLYWYRQAAGRGLQLLFYSVGIGQISSEVPQNLSASRPQDRQFILSSKKLLLSDSGFYLCAWSLGQGKNTIYFGEGSWLTVV.

V is TRBV28 and J is TRBJ2-7; D remains ambiguous. This CDR3 is built from 13 residues. Germline CDR1 reads MDHEN; CDR2 reads SYDVKM. The DNA for the CDR3 is TGTGCTATCCCCGACTGCGTCAGTGACGAGCAGTACTTC. Amino acids: CAIPDCVSDEQYF.